The table lists the clone carrying this TCR beta chain with a few counts. Its specificity is not known. The sample is drawn from a study of human T cells and chemical hapten exposure. Study-wide results and limits: Among TCRs, those above 1 in 1000 frequency were unaffected by DPC sensitization. There were significantly more large CDR3 similarity clusters among expanded TCRs than among controls.

TCRdb ran MiXCR on the RACE reads and lists one entry per CDR3 protein. The sample holds roughly 380,000 distinct CDR3 sequences, 5.1% seen once. The CDR3 spans 13 residues. The germline gives CDR1 SGHDT, CDR2 YYEEEE. V dropped 1 base and J dropped 7 bases, with 11 bases sitting between them. Time point denoted: pre-sensitization, week 0. Treatment denoted: therapeutic diphenylcyclopropenone sensitization with weekly scalp DPC. The sequence was obtained from a woman in her fifties or sixties with alopecia areata. Some clones in this sample may be carry-over from other donors' samples. This chain joins TRBV5-6 and TRBJ1-1; no clear D gene. This specimen consisted of whole blood, obtained in connection with sensitization to the hapten diphenylcyclopropenone (DPC). Written as DNA, the CDR3 is TGTGCCAGCAGCTTGCAAGGGCGGGTTGAAGCTTTCTTT. This encodes CASSLQGRVEAFF.